These T cell receptor beta chains were read from a single sample in a study of T cell responses to AZD1222 COVID-19 vaccine. TCRdb's copy holds only in-frame clones and misses some; the assay was immunoSEQ multiplex PCR. The table lists about 100,000 clones, 80% to 90% of them singletons, with about 2.5% in the top ten. The specimen was peripheral blood, collected 28 days after the second AZD1222 dose. Receptors were obtained from an adult who received the AZD1222 COVID-19 vaccine. Both conserved end residues are part of each CDR3. D genes are given only for firm matches. Clone size, where shown, is once, few, many, or a class for clones that have expanded.

TRBD1,TRBJ1-2,-,TRBV5-6,CASSFGTGSVYGYTF,TGTGCCAGCAGCTTTGGGACAGGGAGTGTTTATGGCTACACCTTC
-,TRBJ1-3,once,TRBV6-5,CASSYRRAPPGNTIYF,TGTGCCAGCAGTTACAGGCGCGCTCCCCCTGGAAACACCATATATTTT
-,TRBJ1-2,-,TRBV5-1,CASGTDYGYTF,TGCGCCAGCGGAACAGACTATGGCTACACCTTC
-,TRBJ2-5,once,TRBV19,CASSIGGAGETQYF,TGTGCCAGTAGTATAGGGGGGGCCGGCGAGACCCAGTACTTC
-,TRBJ2-3,-,TRBV6-6,CASSYSSDTDTQYF,TGTGCCAGCAGTTACTCGTCCGACACAGATACGCAGTATTTT
-,TRBJ1-2,-,TRBV30,CASSPRLSYTF,TGTGCCTCATCGCCCAGACTTAGCTACACCTTC
TRBD1,TRBJ2-1,-,TRBV11-2,CASSPIGRGTNEQFF,TGTGCCAGCAGCCCGATAGGCAGGGGGACCAATGAGCAGTTCTTC
-,TRBJ1-6,-,TRBV7-8,CASSPIPHRGRVRNSPLHF,TGTGCCAGCAGCCCAATCCCCCACCGTGGCAGGGTTCGTAATTCACCCCTCCACTTT
TRBD1,TRBJ1-5,few,TRBV2,CASSDGQAGSYQPQHF,TGTGCCAGCAGTGACGGACAGGCGGGCTCCTATCAGCCCCAGCATTTT
TRBD1,TRBJ2-1,-,TRBV5-1,CASSSRQGPPYNEQFF,TGCGCCAGCAGCTCCCGACAGGGCCCCCCCTACAATGAGCAGTTCTTC
-,TRBJ1-1,-,TRBV9,CASSPILLNTEAFF,TGTGCCAGCAGCCCTATTCTCTTAAACACTGAAGCTTTCTTT
TRBD1,TRBJ2-1,few,TRBV5-5,CASSASSGTDYNEQFF,TGTGCCAGCAGCGCCTCGTCCGGGACAGATTACAATGAGCAGTTCTTC
TRBD1,TRBJ1-1,once,TRBV5-1,CASALQGTNTEAFF,TGCGCCAGCGCGTTACAGGGGACTAACACTGAAGCTTTCTTT
-,TRBJ1-1,-,TRBV5-1,CASSLVAGDTEAFF,TGCGCCAGCAGCTTGGTTGCGGGGGACACTGAAGCTTTCTTT
TRBD1,TRBJ1-1,-,TRBV7-2,CASSLQTGGLSEAFF,TGTGCCAGCAGCCTTCAAACAGGGGGACTCTCTGAAGCTTTCTTT
TRBD2,TRBJ2-7,few,TRBV27,CASSFSSGGEQYF,TGTGCCAGCAGTTTTAGTTCGGGGGGTGAGCAGTACTTC
-,TRBJ2-1,-,TRBV7-3,CASSLNQDNEQFF,TGTGCCAGCAGCTTAAACCAGGACAATGAGCAGTTCTTC
-,TRBJ1-4,-,TRBV27,CASSLGGEKLFF,TGTGCCAGCAGTTTGGGAGGTGAAAAACTGTTTTTT
-,TRBJ2-3,once,TRBV4-3,CASSQDDRGDTQYF,TGCGCCAGCAGCCAAGATGATAGGGGAGATACGCAGTATTTT
-,TRBJ2-7,-,TRBV19,CASSIADASYEQYF,TGTGCCAGTAGTATAGCGGACGCTTCCTACGAGCAGTACTTC
-,TRBJ2-5,-,TRBV5-4,CASSLESGQVQYF,TGTGCCAGCAGCTTGGAGTCAGGGCAGGTCCAGTACTTC
TRBD1,TRBJ1-4,-,TRBV7-2,CASSLARQGLGEKLFF,TGTGCCAGCAGCTTAGCCCGACAGGGGTTGGGTGAAAAACTGTTTTTT
-,TRBJ2-1,-,TRBV4-1,CASSQGEAYNEQFF,TGCGCCAGCAGCCAAGGCGAGGCTTACAATGAGCAGTTCTTC
TRBD1,TRBJ1-1,-,TRBV11-2,CASSLTDRGSEAFF,TGTGCCAGCAGCTTGACAGACAGGGGATCTGAAGCTTTCTTT
-,TRBJ1-1,-,TRBV5-1,CASSSGAVDTEAFF,TGCGCCAGCAGCTCGGGGGCGGTGGACACTGAAGCTTTCTTT
-,TRBJ1-2,-,TRBV24-1,CATSDPWNGYTF,TGTGCCACCAGTGATCCCTGGAATGGCTACACCTTC
-,TRBJ1-3,-,TRBV29-1,CSVGPGLSGNTIYF,TGCAGCGTTGGTCCAGGACTCTCTGGAAACACCATATATTTT
-,TRBJ2-5,-,TRBV6-1,CASSDIRGQQETQYF,TGTGCCAGCAGTGACATCCGGGGGCAACAAGAGACCCAGTACTTC
-,TRBJ1-2,-,TRBV5-5,CASSVDSYGYTF,TGTGCCAGCAGCGTCGACAGCTATGGCTACACCTTC
-,TRBJ1-1,once,TRBV18,CASSPLEQSTEAFF,TGTGCCAGCTCACCACTGGAGCAGTCCACTGAAGCTTTCTTT
-,TRBJ1-5,-,TRBV12-3/TRBV12-4,CASSLQGQPQHF,TGTGCCAGCAGTTTACAGGGGCAGCCCCAGCATTTT
TRBD2,TRBJ2-1,-,TRBV11-2,CASSLVPAGGRGQFF,TGTGCCAGCAGCTTAGTTCCAGCGGGGGGGCGCGGGCAGTTCTTC
TRBD1,TRBJ1-2,-,TRBV5-1,CASSLGQGRGYTF,TGCGCCAGCAGCCTCGGACAGGGCAGAGGCTACACCTTC
-,TRBJ1-2,-,TRBV18,CASSPQGIRGISYGYTF,TGTGCCAGCTCACCACAGGGGATTAGGGGAATTAGCTATGGCTACACCTTC
TRBD2,TRBJ2-5,-,TRBV30,CAWSTLQGWEGETQYF,TGTGCCTGGAGCACCCTCCAGGGATGGGAGGGAGAGACCCAGTACTTC
TRBD2,TRBJ2-5,-,TRBV7-7,CASSLARGLDVETQYF,TGTGCTAGCAGCTTAGCGAGGGGACTAGATGTTGAGACCCAGTACTTC
-,TRBJ1-2,-,TRBV3-1/TRBV3-2,CASRLGGGYTF,TGTGCCAGCAGGCTTGGGGGTGGCTACACCTTC
-,TRBJ2-7,once,TRBV5-1,CASSSSDPYEQYF,TGCGCCAGCAGTTCCTCGGACCCCTACGAGCAGTACTTC
TRBD1,TRBJ2-5,-,TRBV19,CASSTTGEETQYF,TGTGCCAGTAGTACGACAGGGGAAGAGACCCAGTACTTC
TRBD2,TRBJ2-3,-,TRBV2,CASSDLAVWVDTQYF,TGTGCCAGCAGTGACCTAGCGGTTTGGGTAGATACGCAGTATTTT